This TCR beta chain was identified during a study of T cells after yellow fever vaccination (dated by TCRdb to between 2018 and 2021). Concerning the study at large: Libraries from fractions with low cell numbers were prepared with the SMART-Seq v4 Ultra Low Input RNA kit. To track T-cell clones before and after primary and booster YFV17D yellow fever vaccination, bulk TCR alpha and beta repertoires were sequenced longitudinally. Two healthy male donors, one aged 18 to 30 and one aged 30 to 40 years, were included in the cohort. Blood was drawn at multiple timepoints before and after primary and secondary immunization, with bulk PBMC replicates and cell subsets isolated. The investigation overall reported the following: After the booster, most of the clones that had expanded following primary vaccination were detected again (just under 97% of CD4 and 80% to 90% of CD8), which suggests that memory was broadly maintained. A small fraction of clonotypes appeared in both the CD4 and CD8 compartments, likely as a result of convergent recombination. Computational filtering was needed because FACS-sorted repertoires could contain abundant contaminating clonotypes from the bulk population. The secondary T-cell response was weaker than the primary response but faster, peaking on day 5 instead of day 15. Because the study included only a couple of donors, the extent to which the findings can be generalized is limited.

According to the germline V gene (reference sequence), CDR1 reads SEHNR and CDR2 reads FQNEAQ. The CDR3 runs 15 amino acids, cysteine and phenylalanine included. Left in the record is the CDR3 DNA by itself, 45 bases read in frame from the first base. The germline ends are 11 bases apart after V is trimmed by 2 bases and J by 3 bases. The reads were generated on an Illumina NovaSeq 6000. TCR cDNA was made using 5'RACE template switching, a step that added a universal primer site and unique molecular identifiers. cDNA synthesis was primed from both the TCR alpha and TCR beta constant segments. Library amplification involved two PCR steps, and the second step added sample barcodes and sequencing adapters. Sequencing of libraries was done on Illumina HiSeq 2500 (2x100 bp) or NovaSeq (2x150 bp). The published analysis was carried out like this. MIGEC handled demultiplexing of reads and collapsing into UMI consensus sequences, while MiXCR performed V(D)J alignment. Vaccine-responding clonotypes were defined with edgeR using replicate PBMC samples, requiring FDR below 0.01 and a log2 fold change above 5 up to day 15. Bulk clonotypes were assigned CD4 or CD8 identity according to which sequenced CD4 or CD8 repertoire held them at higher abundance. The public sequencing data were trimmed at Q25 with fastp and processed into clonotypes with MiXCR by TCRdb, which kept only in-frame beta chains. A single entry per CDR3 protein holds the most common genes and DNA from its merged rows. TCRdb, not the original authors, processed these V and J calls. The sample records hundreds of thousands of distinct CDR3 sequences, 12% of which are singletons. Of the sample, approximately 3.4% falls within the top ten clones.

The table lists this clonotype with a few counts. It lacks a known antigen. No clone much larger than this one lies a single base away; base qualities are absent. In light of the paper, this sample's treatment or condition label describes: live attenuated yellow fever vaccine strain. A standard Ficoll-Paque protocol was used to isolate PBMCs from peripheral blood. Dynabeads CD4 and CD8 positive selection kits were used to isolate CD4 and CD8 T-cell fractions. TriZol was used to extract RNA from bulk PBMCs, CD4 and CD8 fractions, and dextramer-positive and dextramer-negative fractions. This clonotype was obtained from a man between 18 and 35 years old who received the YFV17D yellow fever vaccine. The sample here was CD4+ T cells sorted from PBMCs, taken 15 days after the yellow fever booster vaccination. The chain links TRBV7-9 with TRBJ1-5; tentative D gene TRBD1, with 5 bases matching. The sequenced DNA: TGTGCCAGCAGCTTAAGCCGGGACCCCAATCAGCCCCAGCATTTT. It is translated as CASSLSRDPNQPQHF. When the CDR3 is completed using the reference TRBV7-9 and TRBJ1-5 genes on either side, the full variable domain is DTGVSQNPRHKITKRGQNVTFRCDPISEHNRLYWYRQTLGQGPEFLTYFQNEAQLEKSRLLSDRFSAERPKGSFSTLEIQRTEQGDSAMYLCASSLSRDPNQPQHFGDGTRLSIL.